These 32 T cell receptor beta chains originate from one sample sequenced in a study of STAT5B mutations in CD4+ large granular lymphocyte leukemia (dated by TCRdb to about 2022). Library generation was performed with the immunoSEQ multiplex PCR assay. Here the immuneACCESS table is served through TCRdb, limited to in-frame sequences with V and J called. Missing clones are a known gap in these copies; in checked studies unresolved V genes cover under half, and the rest lacks a known reason. The sample data list approximately 32,000 clones, and roughly three quarters of these were observed just once. Clones ranked in the top ten supply under 3.5% of the sample. The sequenced material came from CD4+ T cells from blood buffy coats. The receptors stem from a human donor in good health.

This clone was detected only a few times. The rearrangement links TRBV7-6 to TRBJ1-1; D uncertain. CDR3 size: 13 residues. Looked up from germline, CDR1 is SGHVS and CDR2 is FNYEAQ. V shed 6 bases and J shed 4 bases, with 12 bases lying between them. The CDR3 spells CASSLSESTEAFF. The CDR3 bases are TGTGCCAGCAGTCTTAGTGAGAGCACTGAAGCTTTCTTT.

This clone came up a few times. The chain joins TRBV5-4 to TRBJ1-1; 9 nucleotides align to TRBD1. The CDR3 loop spans 14 amino acids. Unmatched junction bases numbered 3, after V lost 4 bases and J lost 2 bases. Germline V gene data show CDR1 as SGHNT and CDR2 as YYREEE (reference sequence). The CDR3 nucleotides read TGTGCCAGCAGCCGACAGGGGGTTAACACTGAAGCTTTCTTT. This codes for CASSRQGVNTEAFF.

This chain links TRBV2 with TRBJ1-2; 8 bases are a match to TRBD1. The CDR3 runs to 14 residues. V was pared by 6 bases and J by 0 bases, with 3 bases of the junction left unmatched. Germline lookup yields CDR1 SNHLY and CDR2 FYNNEI. CDR3 nucleotide sequence: TGTGCCAGCAGGACAGGGGTAACTAACTATGGCTACACCTTC. Amino acid sequence: CASRTGVTNYGYTF. Drawing the rest from reference TRBV2 and TRBJ1-2, the complete variable domain is EPEVTQTPSHQVTQMGQEVILRCVPISNHLYFYWYRQILGQKVEFLVSFYNNEISEKSEIFDDQFSVERPDGSNFTLKIRSTKLEDSAMYFCASRTGVTNYGYTFGSGTRLTVV.

The V call is TRBV18, the J call TRBJ1-2; perhaps TRBD1 as D (6 bases). From germline, CDR1 is KGHSH and CDR2 LQKENI. The germline V and J ends were trimmed by 6 bases and 4 bases, with 21 bases remaining between them. The CDR3 is made up of 16 amino acids. CDR3 nucleotides: TGTGCCAGCTCCCCCCCTAGGACAGCTACCATCTATGGCTACACCTTC. It is translated as CASSPPRTATIYGYTF.

The chain couples TRBV7-9 to TRBJ2-7; no definite D call. Germline-derived CDR1 and CDR2 are SEHNR and FQNEAQ (reference sequence). Trimming shortened V by 5 bases and J by 4 bases, and 6 bases separated the two germline ends. CDR3 length equals 11 residues. CDR3 sequence (DNA): TGTGCCAGCAGCCTCCTTTACGAGCAGTACTTC. Protein: CASSLLYEQYF.

The genes are TRBV10-2 and TRBJ2-5, with D possibly being TRBD2 (6 bases). Germline V gives CDR1 WSHSY, CDR2 SAAADI. This CDR3 region has 12 residues. Trimming removed 8 bases from V and 7 bases from J, with 14 bases in between. The CDR3 DNA reads as TGCGCCAGCGGGACTCAGGTGGGGACCCAGTACTTC. It codes for CASGTQVGTQYF.

This chain links TRBV7-9 with TRBJ2-3; tentative D call: TRBD1 (5 bases). The CDR3 sequence is 14 residues long. Trimming removed 3 bases at V and 5 bases at J, with 12 bases between. The germline V gene encodes CDR1 SEHNR and CDR2 FQNEAQ (reference sequence). The CDR3 here is CASSFRGSGDTQYF. CDR3 in DNA: TGTGCCAGCAGCTTTAGGGGCTCGGGAGATACGCAGTATTTT.

The rearrangement uses TRBV7-9 and TRBJ1-1; tentative D call: TRBD1 (6 bases). This CDR3 has 12 residues. V was shortened by 5 bases and J by 6 bases, with 10 bases between the two germline ends. The germline CDR1 and CDR2 sequences are SEHNR and FQNEAQ (reference sequence). The CDR3 spells CASSRQVPEAFF. DNA of the CDR3: TGTGCCAGCAGCCGACAGGTCCCTGAAGCTTTCTTT.

This clone was observed once. V is TRBV9 and J is TRBJ2-2; unclear D gene. Trimming left V 0 bases short and J 4 bases short, with 7 bases between. The germline gives CDR1 SGDLS, CDR2 YYNGEE. The CDR3 extends over 14 amino acids. CDR3 loop: CASSVELLTGELFF. The CDR3 coding sequence is TGTGCCAGCAGCGTAGAACTACTCACCGGGGAGCTGTTTTTT.

This clone has only one observation. V usage is TRBV29-1 and J usage is TRBJ1-3, with D unclear. The germline V gene has CDR1 SQVTM and CDR2 ANQGSEA. The CDR3 consists of 12 residues. Deletions cut 6 bases from V and 0 bases from J, with 6 bases between. CDR3 region: CSVRDSGNTIYF. The CDR3 bases are TGCAGCGTCCGGGACTCTGGAAACACCATATATTTT.

V usage is TRBV9 and J usage is TRBJ1-6; 7 bases line up with TRBD1. Germline CDR1 and CDR2: SGDLS and YYNGEE. V lost 1 base, J lost 7 bases, and 2 bases stayed unmatched. CDR3 length: 14 amino acids. The CDR3 nucleotides are TGTGCCAGCAGCGTAAGGGGGCAGAATTCACCCCTCCACTTT. This encodes CASSVRGQNSPLHF.

The chain uses TRBV2 and TRBJ2-2, with 7 bases aligning to TRBD1. V lost 10 bases, J lost 7 bases, and 9 bases stayed unmatched. The germline V gene encodes CDR1 SNHLY and CDR2 FYNNEI. The CDR3 has 13 amino acids. CDR3 protein: CAINQGVDGELFF. In DNA form, the CDR3 reads TGTGCCATCAATCAGGGGGTTGACGGGGAGCTGTTTTTT. Supplemented by reference TRBV2 and TRBJ2-2, the full variable domain reads EPEVTQTPSHQVTQMGQEVILRCVPISNHLYFYWYRQILGQKVEFLVSFYNNEISEKSEIFDDQFSVERPDGSNFTLKIRSTKLEDSAMYFCAINQGVDGELFFGEGSRLTVL.

The gene calls are TRBV10-3 and TRBJ1-2; 7 bases map to TRBD1. Per the germline V gene, CDR1 is ENHRY and CDR2 is SYGVKD. The CDR3 contains 13 residues. V trimming: 4 bases; J trimming: 3 bases; junction bases outside the gene matches: 2. The CDR3 loop is CAISGDRYYGYTF. CDR3 in DNA: TGTGCCATCAGTGGGGACAGATACTATGGCTACACCTTC.

The CDR3 here is CASSLVGGGTDTQYF. CDR3 DNA: TGCGCCAGCAGCTTGGTCGGGGGGGGGACAGATACGCAGTATTTT. This chain joins TRBV5-1 and TRBJ2-3; TRBD2 agrees at 8 bases. The trim removed 0 bases at V and 3 bases at J, leaving 3 bases unmatched. CDR3 length: 15 residues. Germline lookup yields CDR1 SGHRS and CDR2 YFSETQ.

The chain combines TRBV30 with TRBJ2-3; D may be TRBD1 (6 bases). The CDR3 extends over 13 amino acids. V lost 4 bases, J lost 4 bases, and 12 bases lay in between. Per the germline V gene, CDR1 is GTSNPN and CDR2 is SVGIG (reference sequence). In DNA form, the CDR3 reads TGTGCCTGGACAGGGGTGGGTCCAGATACGCAGTATTTT. Translating it yields CAWTGVGPDTQYF.

The chain carries TRBV7-9 and TRBJ1-2; 8 positions agree with TRBD1. The CDR3 consists of 15 residues. The V gene end was trimmed by 5 bases and the J gene end by 6 bases; junction bases not matched to a gene: 11. Germline V CDR1 and CDR2: SEHNR, FQNEAQ (reference sequence). CDR3 sequence reads: CASSPVRGTGDGYTF. The CDR3 DNA reads as TGTGCCAGCAGCCCTGTGAGGGGGACAGGCGATGGCTACACCTTC.

This chain uses TRBV18 with TRBJ1-3; 8 bases are a match to TRBD1. This CDR3 has 17 residues. Germline V gene data show CDR1 as KGHSH and CDR2 as LQKENI. The trim removed 0 bases at V and 2 bases at J, leaving 6 bases unmatched. DNA for the CDR3: TGTGCCAGCTCACCACCGGGGCAGGGGGCGACTGGAAACACCATATATTTT. Translating gives CASSPPGQGATGNTIYF. Complete variable domain (other parts from reference TRBV18 and TRBJ1-3): NAGVMQNPRHLVRRRGQEARLRCSPMKGHSHVYWYRQLPEEGLKFMVYLQKENIIDESGMPKERFSAEFPKEGPSILRIQQVVRGDSAAYFCASSPPGQGATGNTIYFGEGSWLTVV.

The rearrangement joins TRBV27 to TRBJ2-1; D may be TRBD1 (6 bases). Germline V CDR1 and CDR2: MNHEY, SMNVEV (reference sequence). CDR3 size: 14 residues. V shed 7 bases and J shed 6 bases, with 16 bases lying between them. The CDR3 DNA reads TGTGCCAGCACGACCCGACAGGAACTCAATGAGCAGTTCTTC. Translating gives CASTTRQELNEQFF.

The J gene is TRBJ1-6, the V gene TRBV5-1, with unresolved D. The CDR3 is 14 amino acids. V lost 0 bases and J 11 bases, leaving 12 bases between the germline ends. The V gene's germline CDR1 is SGHRS and CDR2 YFSETQ. In DNA, the CDR3 is TGCGCCAGCAGCTTGGGCCAGGCCGGGGCACCCCTCCACTTT. Encoded protein: CASSLGQAGAPLHF. Full variable domain (remainder filled in from reference TRBV5-1 and TRBJ1-6): KAGVTQTPRYLIKTRGQQVTLSCSPISGHRSVSWYQQTPGQGLQFLFEYFSETQRNKGNFPGRFSGRQFSNSRSEMNVSTLELGDSALYLCASSLGQAGAPLHFGNGTRLTVT.

CDR3 nucleotides: TGTGCCAGCAGCTCGCCCCCTCTAGGGCTCGAGCAGTACTTC. Protein sequence: CASSSPPLGLEQYF. The chain joins TRBV7-2 to TRBJ2-7; the D is unclear. Germline CDR1 SGHTA, CDR2 FQGNSA. CDR3 size: 14 residues. Between the trimmed V and J ends, which lost 4 bases and 6 bases, there was a span of 16 bases.

The rearrangement links TRBV15 to TRBJ2-2, with D perhaps TRBD1 (6 bases). Germline V gene data show CDR1 as LNHNV and CDR2 as YYDKDF (reference sequence). V lost 3 bases and J 0 bases, leaving 11 bases between the germline ends. The CDR3 runs to 16 residues. CDR3 nucleotides: TGTGCCACCAGCAGTGGGACAACCGCGAACACCGGGGAGCTGTTTTTT. Residues: CATSSGTTANTGELFF.

The chain employs TRBV7-2 and TRBJ2-3; 7 bases are shared with TRBD2. Germline V lookup: CDR1 SGHTA, CDR2 FQGNSA. V trimming: 5 bases; J trimming: 6 bases; junction bases outside the gene matches: 8. CDR3 size: 14 residues. CDR3 DNA sequence: TGTGCCAGCAGCCCCTGGACTAGTTCTGATACGCAGTATTTT. This translates into CASSPWTSSDTQYF.

This chain uses TRBV27 with TRBJ2-7; 10 bases map to TRBD2. CDR3 length: 13 residues. CDR1 is MNHEY and CDR2 is SMNVEV in the germline V gene (reference sequence). The V gene end was trimmed by 5 bases and the J gene end by 6 bases; junction bases not matched to a gene: 4. Here the CDR3 reads CASSRAGGGEQYF. DNA for the CDR3: TGTGCCAGCAGTCGAGCGGGGGGGGGCGAGCAGTACTTC.

The chain couples TRBV5-1 to TRBJ1-4, with TRBD1 matching 7 bases. The CDR3 consists of 15 residues. V shed 3 bases and J 2 bases; nucleotides not matched to a gene: 4. Per the germline V gene, CDR1 is SGHRS and CDR2 is YFSETQ. The CDR3 sequence is CASSSTGDTNEKLFF. As DNA, the CDR3 is TGCGCCAGCAGCTCTACAGGGGACACTAATGAAAAACTGTTTTTT.

The rearrangement uses TRBV6-5 and TRBJ1-6; a possible D gene is TRBD1 (6 bases). The CDR3 is 15 amino acids. CDR1 and CDR2 (germline): MNHEY, SVGAGI. V dropped 6 bases and J dropped 2 bases, with 11 bases sitting between them. This CDR3 is CASREGGTYNSPLHF. CDR3 DNA: TGTGCCAGCAGGGAGGGGGGAACCTATAATTCACCCCTCCACTTT.

This chain uses TRBV27 with TRBJ2-1; no reliable D call. Deletions cut 2 bases from V and 7 bases from J, with 3 bases between. Germline CDR1 and CDR2: MNHEY and SMNVEV (reference sequence). CDR3 length equals 11 residues. CDR3 DNA sequence: TGTGCCAGCAGTTTAAGGAATGAGCAGTTCTTC. This encodes CASSLRNEQFF.

This clone was counted once. The J gene is TRBJ1-4, the V gene TRBV7-2, with D unresolved. Germline V gene data show CDR1 as SGHTA and CDR2 as FQGNSA. The CDR3 has 15 residues. V shed 5 bases and J shed 1 base, with 11 bases lying between them. Written as DNA, the CDR3 is TGTGCCAGCAGCCAGTTAGGAGGAACTAATGAAAAACTGTTTTTT. It translates to CASSQLGGTNEKLFF.

The chain recombines TRBV6-1 with TRBJ2-3, with 8 bases lining up with TRBD2. The trim removed 4 bases at V and 7 bases at J, leaving 10 bases unmatched. Germline V gene data show CDR1 as MNHNS and CDR2 as SASEGT. This CDR3 has 15 amino acids. CDR3 DNA: TGTGCCAGCAGTGGACTAGCGAGTAGAACGAATACGCAGTATTTT. Amino acids: CASSGLASRTNTQYF.

V gene TRBV9 combines with J gene TRBJ2-1, with 11 bases matching TRBD2. CDR1 and CDR2 (germline): SGDLS, YYNGEE. The CDR3 runs 19 residues. V dropped 0 bases and J dropped 0; count of bases not matched to a gene: 8. The CDR3 DNA follows: TGTGCCAGCAGCGTAGCTAGCGGGGGGTTTTTTAGCTCCTACAATGAGCAGTTCTTC. This codes for CASSVASGGFFSSYNEQFF. Together with reference TRBV9 and TRBJ2-1, the CDR3 gives the full variable domain: DSGVTQTPKHLITATGQRVTLRCSPRSGDLSVYWYQQSLDQGLQFLIQYYNGEERAKGNILERFSAQQFPDLHSELNLSSLELGDSALYFCASSVASGGFFSSYNEQFFGPGTRLTVL.

V is TRBV27 and J is TRBJ1-5; no clear D gene. Germline CDR1 reads MNHEY; CDR2 reads SMNVEV (reference sequence). With 2 bases removed from V and 4 bases from J, the gap between germline ends came to 6 bases. The CDR3 has 13 residues. The CDR3 DNA reads as TGTGCCAGCAGTTTAAGAAGGAATCAGCCCCAGCATTTT. Translating gives CASSLRRNQPQHF.

This clone was detected only once. This chain connects TRBV11-2 to TRBJ2-3, with D possibly TRBD1 on 5 matching bases. This CDR3 contains 14 residues. CDR1 and CDR2 from the germline V gene are SGHAT and FQNNGV. Trimming left V 2 bases short and J 2 bases short, with 8 bases between. The CDR3 DNA reads as TGTGCCAGCAGCTTATCCGGACACACAGATACGCAGTATTTT. Translation gives CASSLSGHTDTQYF. Combining the CDR3 with reference TRBV11-2 and TRBJ2-3 gives the whole variable domain EAGVAQSPRYKIIEKRQSVAFWCNPISGHATLYWYQQILGQGPKLLIQFQNNGVVDDSQLPKDRFSAERLKGVDSTLKIQPAKLEDSAVYLCASSLSGHTDTQYFGPGTRLTVL.

The chain uses TRBV5-1 and TRBJ1-1; TRBD1 matches at 7 bases. Germline V gene data show CDR1 as SGHRS and CDR2 as YFSETQ. There are 15 residues in the CDR3. After removal of 2 bases from V and 0 bases from J, the junction contained 4 bases not matched to a gene. The CDR3 nucleotides are TGCGCCAGCAGCTTAACAGGGGACATGAACACTGAAGCTTTCTTT. Translated, it gives CASSLTGDMNTEAFF.